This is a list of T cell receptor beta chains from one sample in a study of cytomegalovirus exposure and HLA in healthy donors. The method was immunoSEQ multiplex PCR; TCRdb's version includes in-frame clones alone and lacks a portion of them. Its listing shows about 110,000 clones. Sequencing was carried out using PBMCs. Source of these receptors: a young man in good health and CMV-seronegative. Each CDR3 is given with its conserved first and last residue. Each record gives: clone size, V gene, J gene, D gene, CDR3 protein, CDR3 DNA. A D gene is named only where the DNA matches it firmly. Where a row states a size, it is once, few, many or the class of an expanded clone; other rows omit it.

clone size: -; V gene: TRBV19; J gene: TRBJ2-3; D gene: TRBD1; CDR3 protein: CASSILQGPADTQYF; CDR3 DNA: TGTGCCAGTAGTATATTACAGGGGCCGGCAGATACGCAGTATTTT
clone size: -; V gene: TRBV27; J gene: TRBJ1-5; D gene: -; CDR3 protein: CASSLRTPVVGNQPQHF; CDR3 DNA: TGTGCCAGCAGTTTAAGGACACCGGTAGTGGGCAATCAGCCCCAGCATTTT
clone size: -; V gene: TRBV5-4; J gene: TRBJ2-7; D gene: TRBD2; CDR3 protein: CASSLGLAARVEQYF; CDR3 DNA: TGTGCCAGCAGCTTGGGGCTAGCGGCCCGGGTCGAGCAGTACTTC
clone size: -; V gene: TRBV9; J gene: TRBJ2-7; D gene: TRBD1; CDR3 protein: CASSAGDSSYEQYF; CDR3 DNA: TGTGCCAGCAGCGCCGGGGACAGCTCCTACGAGCAGTACTTC
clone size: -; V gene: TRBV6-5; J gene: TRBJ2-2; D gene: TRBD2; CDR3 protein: CASSYSRGGGELFF; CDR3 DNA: TGTGCCAGCAGTTACTCGCGGGGGGGCGGGGAGCTGTTTTTT
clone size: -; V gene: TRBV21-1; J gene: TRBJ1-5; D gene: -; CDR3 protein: CASSKPGTGERGHQPQHF; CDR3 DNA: TGTGCCAGCAGCAAGCCCGGGACAGGGGAACGGGGGCATCAGCCCCAGCATTTT
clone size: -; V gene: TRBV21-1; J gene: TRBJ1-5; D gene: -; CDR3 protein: CARYGMTGRGRHQPQHF; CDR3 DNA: TGTGCCAGATACGGTATGACAGGGCGAGGGCGTCATCAGCCCCAGCATTTT
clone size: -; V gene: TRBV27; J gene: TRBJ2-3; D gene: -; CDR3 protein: CASKDRSSTDTQYF; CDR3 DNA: TGTGCCAGCAAGGACAGATCTAGCACAGATACGCAGTATTTT
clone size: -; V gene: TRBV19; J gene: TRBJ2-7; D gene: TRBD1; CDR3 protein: CASSMATGDEQYF; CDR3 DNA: TGTGCCAGTAGTATGGCGACAGGGGACGAGCAGTACTTC
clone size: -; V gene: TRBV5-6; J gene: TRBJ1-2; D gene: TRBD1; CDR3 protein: CASSGLTGEGGYTF; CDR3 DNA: TGTGCCAGCAGCGGCCTGACAGGGGAGGGTGGCTACACCTTC
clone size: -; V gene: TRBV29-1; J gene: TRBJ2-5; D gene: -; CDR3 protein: CSVLRDSETQYF; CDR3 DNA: TGCAGCGTTCTTCGGGACTCAGAGACCCAGTACTTC
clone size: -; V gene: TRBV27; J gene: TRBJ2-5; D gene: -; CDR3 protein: CASSLIPGRETQYF; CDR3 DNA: TGTGCCAGCAGTTTAATCCCAGGGCGGGAGACCCAGTACTTC
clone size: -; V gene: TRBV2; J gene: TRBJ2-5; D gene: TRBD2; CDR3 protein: CASWAGGPQETQYF; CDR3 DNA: TGTGCCAGCTGGGCGGGGGGACCCCAAGAGACCCAGTACTTC
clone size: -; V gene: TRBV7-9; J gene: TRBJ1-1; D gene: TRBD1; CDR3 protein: CASSEYTGVEAFF; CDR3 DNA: TGTGCCAGCAGCGAGTATACAGGGGTTGAAGCTTTCTTT
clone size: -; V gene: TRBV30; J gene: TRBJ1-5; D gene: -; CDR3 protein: CAWKGGGNQPQHF; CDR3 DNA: TGTGCCTGGAAAGGGGGTGGCAATCAGCCCCAGCATTTT
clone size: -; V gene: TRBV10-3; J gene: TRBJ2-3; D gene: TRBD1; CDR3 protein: CAISEAGQGSDTQYF; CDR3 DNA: TGTGCCATCAGTGAAGCGGGACAGGGTTCGGATACGCAGTATTTT
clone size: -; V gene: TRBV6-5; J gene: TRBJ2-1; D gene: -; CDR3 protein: CASSYGPTYNEQFF; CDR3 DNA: TGTGCCAGCAGTTACGGGCCTACCTACAATGAGCAGTTCTTC
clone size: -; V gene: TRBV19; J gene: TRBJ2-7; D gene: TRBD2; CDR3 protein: CASSKGTSGVRGEQYF; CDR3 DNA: TGTGCCAGTAGTAAGGGGACTAGCGGGGTCCGGGGCGAGCAGTACTTC
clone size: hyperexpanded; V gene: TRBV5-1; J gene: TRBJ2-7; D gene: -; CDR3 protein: CASSSHGHEQYF; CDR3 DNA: TGCGCCAGCAGCTCCCATGGGCACGAGCAGTACTTC
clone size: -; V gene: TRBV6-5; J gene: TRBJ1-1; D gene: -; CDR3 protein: CASSYPGDTEAFF; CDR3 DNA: TGTGCCAGCAGTTACCCGGGGGACACTGAAGCTTTCTTT
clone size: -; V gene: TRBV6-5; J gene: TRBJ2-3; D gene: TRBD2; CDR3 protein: CASSYTSGGADTQYF; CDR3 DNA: TGTGCCAGCAGTTACACTAGCGGGGGGGCAGATACGCAGTATTTT
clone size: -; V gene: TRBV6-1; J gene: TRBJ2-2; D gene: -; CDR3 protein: CASSVIPYGELFF; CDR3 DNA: TGTGCCAGCAGTGTGATCCCCTACGGGGAGCTGTTTTTT
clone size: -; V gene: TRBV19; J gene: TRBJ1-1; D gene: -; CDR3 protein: CASSYSWGSLNTEAFF; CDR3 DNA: TGTGCCAGTAGCTACAGCTGGGGCAGCTTGAACACTGAAGCTTTCTTT
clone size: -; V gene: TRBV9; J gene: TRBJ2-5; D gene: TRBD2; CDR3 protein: CASSVLAGGGEKTQYF; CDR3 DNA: TGTGCCAGCAGCGTGCTAGCGGGGGGCGGCGAAAAGACCCAGTACTTC
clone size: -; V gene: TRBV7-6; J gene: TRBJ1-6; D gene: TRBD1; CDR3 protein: CASSRGDSSDSPLHF; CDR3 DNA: TGTGCCAGCAGCAGAGGGGACAGTTCAGATTCACCCCTCCACTTT
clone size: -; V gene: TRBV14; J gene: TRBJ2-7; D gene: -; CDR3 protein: CASSPPVLGTVGWRSSYEQYF; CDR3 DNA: TGTGCCAGCAGCCCTCCCGTACTGGGGACTGTCGGATGGCGAAGCTCCTACGAGCAGTACTTC
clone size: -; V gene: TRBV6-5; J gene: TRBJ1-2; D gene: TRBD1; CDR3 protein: CASSRGQGGGYTF; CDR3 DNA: TGTGCCAGCAGCCGCGGACAGGGGGGTGGCTACACCTTC
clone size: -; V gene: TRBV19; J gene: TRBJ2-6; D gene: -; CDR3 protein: CASSMRPSGANVLTF; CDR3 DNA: TGTGCCAGTAGTATGCGGCCTTCTGGGGCCAACGTCCTGACTTTC